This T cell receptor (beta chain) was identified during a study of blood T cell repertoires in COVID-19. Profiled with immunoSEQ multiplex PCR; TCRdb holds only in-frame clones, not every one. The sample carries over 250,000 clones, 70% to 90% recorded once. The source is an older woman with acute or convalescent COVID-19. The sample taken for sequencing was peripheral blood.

The CDR3 protein is CASSDVSLNTEAFF. CDR3 in DNA: TGCGCCAGCAGTGATGTGAGTCTGAACACTGAAGCTTTCTTT. The chain links TRBV10-2 to TRBJ1-1; D remains unclear. The germline V and J ends were trimmed by 3 bases and 0 bases, with 8 bases remaining between them. Germline assignment: CDR1 WSHSY and CDR2 SAAADI. The CDR3 extends over 14 amino acids.